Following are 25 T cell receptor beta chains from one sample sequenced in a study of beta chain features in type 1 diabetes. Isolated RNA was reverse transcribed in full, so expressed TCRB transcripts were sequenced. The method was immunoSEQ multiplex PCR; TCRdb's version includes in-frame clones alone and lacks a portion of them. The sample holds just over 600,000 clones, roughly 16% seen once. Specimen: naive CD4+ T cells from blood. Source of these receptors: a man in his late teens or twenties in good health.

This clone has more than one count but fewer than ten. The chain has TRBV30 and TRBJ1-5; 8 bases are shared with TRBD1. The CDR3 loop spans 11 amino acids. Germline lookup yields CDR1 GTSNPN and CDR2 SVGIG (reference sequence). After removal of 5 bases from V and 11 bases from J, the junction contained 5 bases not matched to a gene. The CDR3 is CAWDTGGTQHF. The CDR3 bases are TGTGCCTGGGATACAGGGGGGACCCAGCATTTT.

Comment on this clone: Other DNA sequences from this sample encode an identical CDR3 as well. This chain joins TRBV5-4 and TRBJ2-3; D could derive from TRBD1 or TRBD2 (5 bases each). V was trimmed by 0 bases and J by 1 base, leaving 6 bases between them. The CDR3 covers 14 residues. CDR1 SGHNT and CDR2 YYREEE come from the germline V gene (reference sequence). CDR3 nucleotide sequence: TGTGCCAGCAGCTTGGGAGGGGGCACAGATACGCAGTATTTT. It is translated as CASSLGGGTDTQYF.

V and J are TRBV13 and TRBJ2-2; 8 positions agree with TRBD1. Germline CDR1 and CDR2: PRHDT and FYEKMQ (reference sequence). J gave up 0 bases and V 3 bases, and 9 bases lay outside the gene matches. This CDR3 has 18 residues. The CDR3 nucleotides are TGTGCCAGCAGCTTCCTAGGCTTACAGGGGGCGAACACCGGGGAGCTGTTTTTT. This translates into CASSFLGLQGANTGELFF. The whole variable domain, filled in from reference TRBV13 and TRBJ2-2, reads AAGVIQSPRHLIKEKRETATLKCYPIPRHDTVYWYQQGPGQDPQFLISFYEKMQSDKGSIPDRFSAQQFSDYHSELNMSSLELGDSALYFCASSFLGLQGANTGELFFGEGSRLTVL.

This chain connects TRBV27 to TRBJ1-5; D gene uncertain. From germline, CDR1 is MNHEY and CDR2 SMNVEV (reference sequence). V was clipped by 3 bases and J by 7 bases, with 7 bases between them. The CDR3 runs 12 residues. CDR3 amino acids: CASSFLGQPQHF. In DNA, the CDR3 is TGTGCCAGCAGTTTCCTCGGGCAGCCCCAGCATTTT.

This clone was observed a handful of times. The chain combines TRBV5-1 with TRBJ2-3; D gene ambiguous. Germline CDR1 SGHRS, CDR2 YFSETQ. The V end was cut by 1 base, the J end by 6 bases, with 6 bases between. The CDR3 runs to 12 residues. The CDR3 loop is CASSLQMDTQYF. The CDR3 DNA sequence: TGCGCCAGCAGCTTGCAGATGGATACGCAGTATTTT.

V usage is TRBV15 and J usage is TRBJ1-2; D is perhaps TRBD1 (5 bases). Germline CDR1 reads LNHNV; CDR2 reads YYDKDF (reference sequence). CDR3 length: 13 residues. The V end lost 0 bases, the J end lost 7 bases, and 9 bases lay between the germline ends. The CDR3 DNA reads TGTGCCACCAGCAGAGAAAAAAGGGGTGGCTACACCTTC. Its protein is CATSREKRGGYTF.

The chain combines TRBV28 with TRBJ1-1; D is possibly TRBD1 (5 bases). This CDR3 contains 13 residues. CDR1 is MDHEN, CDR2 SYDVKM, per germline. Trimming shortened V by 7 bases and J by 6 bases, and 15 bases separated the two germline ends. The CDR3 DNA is TGTGCCAGCACCGGGGAGAGGGGTGCTGAAGCTTTCTTT. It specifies CASTGERGAEAFF.

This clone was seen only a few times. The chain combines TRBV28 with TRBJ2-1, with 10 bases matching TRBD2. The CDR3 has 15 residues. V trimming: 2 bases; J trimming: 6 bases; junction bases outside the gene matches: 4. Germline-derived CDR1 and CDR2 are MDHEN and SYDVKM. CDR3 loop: CASSLVVAGGNEQFF. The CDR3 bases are TGTGCCAGCAGTTTAGTGGTAGCGGGGGGCAATGAGCAGTTCTTC.

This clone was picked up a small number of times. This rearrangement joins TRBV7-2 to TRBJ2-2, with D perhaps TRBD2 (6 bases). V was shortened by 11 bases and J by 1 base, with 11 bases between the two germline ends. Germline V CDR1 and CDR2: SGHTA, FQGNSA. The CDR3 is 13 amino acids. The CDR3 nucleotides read TGTGCCCCCGGAGGGCTGAACACCGGGGAGCTGTTTTTT. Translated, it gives CAPGGLNTGELFF.

CDR3 in DNA: TGTGCCAGCAGCTTCCGACTCGGACAGCCGACCCGCCAAGAGACCCAGTACTTC. It codes for CASSFRLGQPTRQETQYF. The genes are TRBV7-2 and TRBJ2-5; D is possibly TRBD1 (6 bases). Germline V gene lookup returns CDR1 SGHTA and CDR2 FQGNSA. The CDR3 is 18 amino acids. V dropped 3 bases and J dropped 1 base, with 21 bases sitting between them. The complete variable domain, with remaining parts taken from reference TRBV7-2 and TRBJ2-5, reads GAGVSQSPSNKVTEKGKDVELRCDPISGHTALYWYRQSLGQGLEFLIYFQGNSAPDKSGLPSDRFSAERTGGSVSTLTIQRTQQEDSAVYLCASSFRLGQPTRQETQYFGPGTRLLVL.

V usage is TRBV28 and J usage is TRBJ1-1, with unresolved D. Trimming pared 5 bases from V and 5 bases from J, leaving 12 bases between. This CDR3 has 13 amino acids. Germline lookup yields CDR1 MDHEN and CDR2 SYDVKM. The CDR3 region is CASSAQAPTEAFF. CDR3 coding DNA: TGTGCCAGCAGTGCTCAGGCGCCGACTGAAGCTTTCTTT.

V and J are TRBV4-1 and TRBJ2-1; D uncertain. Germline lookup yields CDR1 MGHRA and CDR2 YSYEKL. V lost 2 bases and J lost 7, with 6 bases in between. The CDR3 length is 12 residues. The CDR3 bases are TGCGCCAGCAGCCAACTAGTAAATGAGCAGTTCTTC. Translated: CASSQLVNEQFF.

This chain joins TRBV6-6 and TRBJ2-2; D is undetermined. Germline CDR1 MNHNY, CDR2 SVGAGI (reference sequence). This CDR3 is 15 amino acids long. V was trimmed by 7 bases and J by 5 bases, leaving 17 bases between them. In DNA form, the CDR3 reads TGTGCCAGCAATTCCGGGTGGACGTGGACCGGGGAGCTGTTTTTT. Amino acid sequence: CASNSGWTWTGELFF.

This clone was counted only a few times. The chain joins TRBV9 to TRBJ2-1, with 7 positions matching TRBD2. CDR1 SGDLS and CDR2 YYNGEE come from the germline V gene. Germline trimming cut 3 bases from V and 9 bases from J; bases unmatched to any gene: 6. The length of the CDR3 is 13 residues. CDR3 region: CASSETSFGEQFF. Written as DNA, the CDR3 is TGTGCCAGCAGCGAGACTAGCTTCGGTGAGCAGTTCTTC. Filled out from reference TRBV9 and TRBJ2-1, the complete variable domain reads DSGVTQTPKHLITATGQRVTLRCSPRSGDLSVYWYQQSLDQGLQFLIQYYNGEERAKGNILERFSAQQFPDLHSELNLSSLELGDSALYFCASSETSFGEQFFGPGTRLTVL.

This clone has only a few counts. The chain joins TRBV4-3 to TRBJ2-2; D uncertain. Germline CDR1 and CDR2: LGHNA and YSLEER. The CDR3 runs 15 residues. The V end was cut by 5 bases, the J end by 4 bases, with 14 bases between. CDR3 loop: CASSIGGRSTGELFF. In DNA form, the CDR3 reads TGCGCCAGCAGCATCGGCGGTCGGAGCACCGGGGAGCTGTTTTTT.

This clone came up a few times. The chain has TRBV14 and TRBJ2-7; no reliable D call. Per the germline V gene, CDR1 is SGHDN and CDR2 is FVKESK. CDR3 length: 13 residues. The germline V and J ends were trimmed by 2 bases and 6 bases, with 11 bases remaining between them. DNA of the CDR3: TGTGCCAGCAGCCAAATTCCCGGCCTCGAGCAGTACTTC. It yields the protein CASSQIPGLEQYF.

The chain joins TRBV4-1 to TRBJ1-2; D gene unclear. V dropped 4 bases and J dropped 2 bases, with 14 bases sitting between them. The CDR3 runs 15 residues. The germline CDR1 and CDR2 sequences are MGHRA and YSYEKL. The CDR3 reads CASSPTAAINYGYTF. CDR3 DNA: TGCGCCAGCAGCCCTACCGCCGCGATCAACTATGGCTACACCTTC.

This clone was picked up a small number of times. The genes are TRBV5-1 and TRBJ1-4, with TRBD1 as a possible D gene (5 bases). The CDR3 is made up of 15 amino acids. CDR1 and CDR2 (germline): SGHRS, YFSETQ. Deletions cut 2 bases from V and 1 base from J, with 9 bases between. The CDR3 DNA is TGCGCCAGCAGCTTCGTGGGGGAAACTAATGAAAAACTGTTTTTT. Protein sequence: CASSFVGETNEKLFF.

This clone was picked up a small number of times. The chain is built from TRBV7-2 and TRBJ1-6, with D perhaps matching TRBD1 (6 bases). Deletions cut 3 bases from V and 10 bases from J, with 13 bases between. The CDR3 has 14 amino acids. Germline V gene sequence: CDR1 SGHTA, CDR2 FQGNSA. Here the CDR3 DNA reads TGTGCCAGCAGCTTCAGACAGGATTACTCACCCCTCCACTTT. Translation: CASSFRQDYSPLHF. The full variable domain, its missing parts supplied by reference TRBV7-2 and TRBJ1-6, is GAGVSQSPSNKVTEKGKDVELRCDPISGHTALYWYRQSLGQGLEFLIYFQGNSAPDKSGLPSDRFSAERTGGSVSTLTIQRTQQEDSAVYLCASSFRQDYSPLHFGNGTRLTVT.

The CDR3 bases are TGCGCCAGCAGCGACAGGCCAGGACTTAATGAAAAACTGTTTTTT. It encodes CASSDRPGLNEKLFF. The chain couples TRBV5-1 to TRBJ1-4, with a possible D match to TRBD1 (6 bases). CDR1 is SGHRS, CDR2 YFSETQ, per germline. The CDR3 runs to 15 residues. Trimming took off 4 bases at V and 4 bases at J, with 14 bases between the two ends.

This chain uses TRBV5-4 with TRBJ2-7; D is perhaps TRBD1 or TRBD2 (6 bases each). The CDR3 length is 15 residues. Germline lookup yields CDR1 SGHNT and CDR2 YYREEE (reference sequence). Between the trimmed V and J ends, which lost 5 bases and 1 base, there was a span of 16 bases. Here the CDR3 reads CASRAGTRESYEQYF. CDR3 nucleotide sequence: TGTGCCAGCAGGGCCGGGACACGGGAGTCCTACGAGCAGTACTTC.

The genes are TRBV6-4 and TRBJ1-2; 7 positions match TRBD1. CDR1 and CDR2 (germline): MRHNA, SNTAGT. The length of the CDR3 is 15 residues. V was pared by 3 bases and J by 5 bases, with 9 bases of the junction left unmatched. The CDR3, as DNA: TGTGCCAGCAGTGAAACAGGGACAGCTCGGTATGGCTACACCTTC. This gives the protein CASSETGTARYGYTF.

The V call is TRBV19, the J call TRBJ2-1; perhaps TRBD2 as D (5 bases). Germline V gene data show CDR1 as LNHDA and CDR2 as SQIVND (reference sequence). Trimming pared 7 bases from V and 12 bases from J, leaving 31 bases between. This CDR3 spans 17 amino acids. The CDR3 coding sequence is TGTGCCAGTAACGGAGGAGGAGCTTGGTCAAACAACAAAGGGCAGTTCTTC. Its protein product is CASNGGGAWSNNKGQFF.

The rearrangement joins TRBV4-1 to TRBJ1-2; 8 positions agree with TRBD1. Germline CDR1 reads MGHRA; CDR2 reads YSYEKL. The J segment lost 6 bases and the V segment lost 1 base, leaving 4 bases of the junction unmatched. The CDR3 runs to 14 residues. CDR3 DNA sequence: TGCGCCAGCAGCCAAGCAAACAGGGGGGATGGCTACACCTTC. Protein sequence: CASSQANRGDGYTF.

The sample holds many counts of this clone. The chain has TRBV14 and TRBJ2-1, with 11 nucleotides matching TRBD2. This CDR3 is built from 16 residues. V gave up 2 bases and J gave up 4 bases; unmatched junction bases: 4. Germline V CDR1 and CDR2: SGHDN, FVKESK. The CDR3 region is CASSQLAGGRYNEQFF. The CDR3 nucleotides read TGTGCCAGCAGCCAACTAGCGGGGGGAAGATACAATGAGCAGTTCTTC.